Presented here are 18 T cell receptor beta chains from one specimen sequenced in a study of blood T cell repertoires in COVID-19. Only in-frame clones appear in the TCRdb table, and some are missing; sequencing was by immunoSEQ multiplex PCR. This table holds 150,000 to 190,000 clones, about 79% found once. The sample taken for sequencing was peripheral blood. The receptors were gathered from a woman between 50 and 59 years old with acute or convalescent COVID-19.

The gene calls are TRBV7-8 and TRBJ1-1; 8 bases match TRBD1. CDR1 is SGHVS, CDR2 FQNEAQ, per germline. This CDR3 contains 18 residues. V was clipped by 5 bases and J by 5 bases; unmatched bases: 19. The CDR3 region has the DNA TGTGCCAGCAGCCACGACAGGGGCCTCCCGGACCCGACGACTGAAGCTTTCTTT. Amino acids: CASSHDRGLPDPTTEAFF.

The rearrangement joins TRBV9 to TRBJ1-2, with D perhaps matching TRBD1 (5 bases). The CDR3 runs 15 residues. Germline V lookup: CDR1 SGDLS, CDR2 YYNGEE. Trimming pared 0 bases from V and 7 bases from J, leaving 16 bases between. CDR3 loop: CASSVVGGAIGGYTF. As DNA, the CDR3 is TGTGCCAGCAGCGTAGTCGGAGGGGCGATCGGTGGCTACACCTTC.

A single count supports this clone. CDR3 sequence: CASVGQGSYGYTF. The CDR3 DNA follows: TGTGCCAGTGTGGGGCAGGGGAGCTATGGCTACACCTTC. J is TRBJ1-2 and V is TRBV19, with D possibly being TRBD1 (6 bases). V was trimmed by 8 bases and J by 4 bases, leaving 14 bases between them. Per the germline V gene, CDR1 is LNHDA and CDR2 is SQIVND (reference sequence). The CDR3 extends over 13 amino acids. Variable domain in full (rest from reference TRBV19 and TRBJ1-2): DGGITQSPKYLFRKEGQNVTLSCEQNLNHDAMYWYRQDPGQGLRLIYYSQIVNDFQKGDIAEGYSVSREKKESFPLTVTSAQKNPTAFYLCASVGQGSYGYTFGSGTRLTVV.

This clone was recorded only once. The chain links TRBV28 to TRBJ2-3; 11 positions match TRBD1. The CDR3 has 15 residues. V gave up 6 bases and J gave up 5 bases; unmatched junction bases: 7. The germline V gene encodes CDR1 MDHEN and CDR2 SYDVKM. The CDR3 DNA reads TGTGCCAGCAGGTCCGGGGACAGGGGGATAGATACGCAGTATTTT. Translated: CASRSGDRGIDTQYF.

The chain joins TRBV11-2 to TRBJ2-7; a possible D gene is TRBD2 (6 bases). There are 15 residues in the CDR3. From germline, CDR1 is SGHAT and CDR2 FQNNGV. Deletions cut 2 bases from V and 3 bases from J, with 14 bases between. This CDR3 reads CASSLFGSGFYEQYF. The CDR3 DNA is TGTGCCAGCAGCTTATTCGGGAGCGGGTTCTACGAGCAGTACTTC.

This clone appeared once. The rearrangement joins TRBV19 to TRBJ2-2, with 10 positions matching TRBD1. The germline gives CDR1 LNHDA, CDR2 SQIVND (reference sequence). The CDR3 length is 18 residues. V gave up 4 bases and J gave up 2 bases; unmatched junction bases: 10. CDR3 amino acids: CASSKGQGRIINTGELFF. CDR3 bases: TGTGCCAGTAGTAAGGGACAGGGGCGGATTATCAACACCGGGGAGCTGTTTTTT.

The J gene is TRBJ2-7, the V gene TRBV9, with 10 positions matching TRBD1. The germline CDR1 and CDR2 sequences are SGDLS and YYNGEE. The V gene end was trimmed by 4 bases and the J gene end by 0 bases; junction bases not matched to a gene: 4. The CDR3 runs to 15 residues. CDR3 loop: CASSMGQGSSYEQYF. The CDR3 DNA is TGTGCCAGCAGCATGGGACAGGGGAGCTCCTACGAGCAGTACTTC.

The chain has TRBV6-5 and TRBJ2-5, with a weak D call TRBD2 (6 bases). Trimming pared 6 bases from V and 5 bases from J, leaving 13 bases between. The CDR3 sequence is 13 residues long. Germline-derived CDR1 and CDR2 are MNHEY and SVGAGI. The CDR3 region is CASRMGLWETQYF. CDR3 sequence (DNA): TGTGCCAGCAGAATGGGACTTTGGGAGACCCAGTACTTC.

This clone is a singleton in its sample. Here the CDR3 DNA reads TGTGCCAGCTCCGGACAGACAAGCACAGATACGCAGTATTTT. It specifies CASSGQTSTDTQYF. The rearrangement joins TRBV28 to TRBJ2-3; D possibly corresponds to TRBD1 (6 bases). Trimming took 8 bases from V and 0 from J, leaving 12 bases between them. The CDR3 is 14 residues long. In germline, CDR1 is MDHEN, CDR2 SYDVKM.

The V call is TRBV3-1 (or the pseudogene TRBV3-2), the J call TRBJ1-1, with unresolved D. Germline V gives CDR1 LGHDT, CDR2 YNNKEL (reference sequence). There are 14 residues in the CDR3. The germline V and J ends were trimmed by 2 bases and 0 bases, with 7 bases remaining between them. The CDR3 region is CASSQSRLNTEAFF. The CDR3 DNA reads TGTGCCAGCAGCCAATCTAGACTGAACACTGAAGCTTTCTTT.

In this sample, this clone turned up a few times. This chain uses TRBV7-8 with TRBJ1-6, with D possibly matching TRBD1 (6 bases). V lost 4 bases, J lost 0 bases, and 13 bases lay in between. Germline V CDR1 and CDR2: SGHVS, FQNEAQ. The length of the CDR3 is 17 residues. This chain's CDR3 is CASSSHRAGSYNSPLHF. CDR3 sequence (DNA): TGTGCCAGCAGCTCGCACAGGGCGGGCTCCTATAATTCACCCCTCCACTTT.

The chain carries TRBV12-3 or TRBV12-4 and TRBJ1-1, with a possible D match to TRBD1 (6 bases). V lost 4 bases and J lost 3, with 9 bases in between. The CDR3 loop spans 13 amino acids. The CDR3 DNA is TGTGCCAGCAGTTACAGGGTCCACACTGAAGCTTTCTTT. Translation: CASSYRVHTEAFF.

The V call is TRBV7-2, the J call TRBJ1-2; TRBD1 agrees at 8 bases. The length of the CDR3 is 14 residues. J gave up 1 base and V 5 bases, and 3 bases lay outside the gene matches. Germline V CDR1 and CDR2: SGHTA, FQGNSA. The CDR3 loop reads CASSPDRVNYGYTF. The CDR3 DNA sequence: TGTGCCAGCAGCCCGGACAGGGTTAACTATGGCTACACCTTC.

The chain combines TRBV2 with TRBJ2-1; 9 bases match TRBD2. The length of the CDR3 is 14 residues. The V and J ends lost 4 bases and 9 bases, in that order; junction bases with no gene match: 7. Germline V gives CDR1 SNHLY, CDR2 FYNNEI. In DNA, the CDR3 is TGTGCCAGCAGTGGATATAGCGGGAGCTCTGAGCAGTTCTTC. Residues: CASSGYSGSSEQFF.

The chain has TRBV28 and TRBJ2-7, with TRBD2 matching over 8 bases. The length of the CDR3 is 15 residues. V was pared by 2 bases and J by 5 bases, with 8 bases of the junction left unmatched. Per germline, CDR1 MDHEN and CDR2 SYDVKM. The CDR3 DNA reads as TGTGCCAGCAGTTTAATCGGGAGGGCCAGGGACGAGCAGTACTTC. This translates into CASSLIGRARDEQYF.

V usage is TRBV10-3 and J usage is TRBJ2-3; 12 positions match TRBD2. Germline V gene sequence: CDR1 ENHRY, CDR2 SYGVKD. This CDR3 has 15 residues. The ends lost 8 bases at V and 0 bases at J; junction bases unmatched: 3. The CDR3 reads CAIGTSGPSTDTQYF. The CDR3 DNA reads TGTGCCATCGGGACTAGCGGGCCTAGCACAGATACGCAGTATTTT.

The rearrangement links TRBV5-1 to TRBJ2-5; 11 positions agree with TRBD1. Trimming took 5 bases from V and 5 from J; bases not matched to a gene: 8. This CDR3 is built from 15 residues. Germline V CDR1 and CDR2: SGHRS, YFSETQ. CDR3 nucleotide sequence: TGCGCCAGCAGTCGGACAGGGGGCTATCTTGAGACCCAGTACTTC. It encodes CASSRTGGYLETQYF.

The chain is built from TRBV7-2 and TRBJ2-7; 13 positions agree with TRBD2. This CDR3 has 16 amino acids. V lost 4 bases and J lost 5; bases outside the gene matches: 8. Germline-derived CDR1 and CDR2 are SGHTA and FQGNSA. CDR3 residues: CASSSPGLAGSHEQYF. The CDR3 DNA reads as TGTGCCAGCAGCTCTCCGGGACTAGCGGGAAGTCACGAGCAGTACTTC.